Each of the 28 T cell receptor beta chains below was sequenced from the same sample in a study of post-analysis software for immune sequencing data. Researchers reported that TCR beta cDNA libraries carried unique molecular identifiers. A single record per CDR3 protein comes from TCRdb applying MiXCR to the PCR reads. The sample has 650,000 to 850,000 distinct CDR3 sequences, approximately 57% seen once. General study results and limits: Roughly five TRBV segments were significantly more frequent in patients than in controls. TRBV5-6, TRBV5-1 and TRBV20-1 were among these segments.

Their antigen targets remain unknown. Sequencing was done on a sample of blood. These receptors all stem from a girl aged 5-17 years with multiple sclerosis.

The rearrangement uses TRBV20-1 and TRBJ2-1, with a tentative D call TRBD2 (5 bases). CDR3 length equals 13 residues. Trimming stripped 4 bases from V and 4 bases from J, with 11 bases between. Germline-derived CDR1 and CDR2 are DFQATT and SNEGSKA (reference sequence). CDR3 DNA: TGCAGTGCTAAGCCCGGAGGATACAATGAGCAGTTCTTC. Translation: CSAKPGGYNEQFF.

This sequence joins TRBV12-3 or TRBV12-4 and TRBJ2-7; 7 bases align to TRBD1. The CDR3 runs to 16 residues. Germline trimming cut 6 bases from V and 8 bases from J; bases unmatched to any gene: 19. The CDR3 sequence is CASRFDRAGNQPQQYF. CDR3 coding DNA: TGTGCCAGCAGATTCGACAGGGCAGGTAATCAGCCCCAGCAGTACTTC.

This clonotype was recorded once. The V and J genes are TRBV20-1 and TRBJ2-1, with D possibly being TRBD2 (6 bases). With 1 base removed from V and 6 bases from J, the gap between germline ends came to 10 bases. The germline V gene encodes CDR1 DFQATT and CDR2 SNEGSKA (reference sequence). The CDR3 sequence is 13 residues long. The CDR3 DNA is TGCAGTGCTAGAGCCGGGACTGCCAATGAGCAGTTCTTC. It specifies CSARAGTANEQFF.

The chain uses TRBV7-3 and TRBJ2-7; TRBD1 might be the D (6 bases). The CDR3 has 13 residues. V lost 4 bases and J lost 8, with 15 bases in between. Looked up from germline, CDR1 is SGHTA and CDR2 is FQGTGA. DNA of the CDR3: TGTGCCAGCAGCTCCCAGGGGTCACTGCAGCAGTACTTC. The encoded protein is CASSSQGSLQQYF. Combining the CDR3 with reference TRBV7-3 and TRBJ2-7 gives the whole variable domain GAGVSQTPSNKVTEKGKYVELRCDPISGHTALYWYRQSLGQGPEFLIYFQGTGAADDSGLPNDRFFAVRPEGSVSTLKIQRTERGDSAVYLCASSSQGSLQQYFGPGTRLTVT.

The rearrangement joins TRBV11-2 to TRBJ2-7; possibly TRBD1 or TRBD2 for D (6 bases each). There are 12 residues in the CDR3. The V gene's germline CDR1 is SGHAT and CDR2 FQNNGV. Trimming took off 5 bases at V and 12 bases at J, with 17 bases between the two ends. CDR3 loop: CASSPGDIYPYF. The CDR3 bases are TGTGCCAGCAGCCCGGGGGACATCTATCCGTACTTC.

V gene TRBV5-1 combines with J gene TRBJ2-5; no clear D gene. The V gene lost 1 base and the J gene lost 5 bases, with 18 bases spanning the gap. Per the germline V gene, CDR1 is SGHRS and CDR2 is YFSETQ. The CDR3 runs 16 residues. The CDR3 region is CASSLPALGKLETQYF. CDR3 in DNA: TGCGCCAGCAGCTTGCCCGCCCTAGGGAAGTTGGAGACCCAGTACTTC.

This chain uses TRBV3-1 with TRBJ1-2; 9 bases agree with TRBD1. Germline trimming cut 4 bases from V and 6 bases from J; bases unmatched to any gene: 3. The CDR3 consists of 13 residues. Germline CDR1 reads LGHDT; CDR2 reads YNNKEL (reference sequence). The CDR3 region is CASSPGDRDGYTF. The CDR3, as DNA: TGTGCCAGCAGCCCGGGGGACAGGGATGGCTACACCTTC. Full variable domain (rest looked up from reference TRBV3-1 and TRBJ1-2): DTAVSQTPKYLVTQMGNDKSIKCEQNLGHDTMYWYKQDSKKFLKIMFSYNNKELIINETVPNRFSPKSPDKAHLNLHINSLELGDSAVYFCASSPGDRDGYTFGSGTRLTVV.

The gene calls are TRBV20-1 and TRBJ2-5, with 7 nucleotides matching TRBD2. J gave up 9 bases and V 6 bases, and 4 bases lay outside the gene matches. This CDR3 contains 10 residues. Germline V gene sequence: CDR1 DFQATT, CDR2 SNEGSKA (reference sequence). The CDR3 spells CSAQRGSQYF. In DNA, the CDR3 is TGCAGTGCACAGCGGGGTTCCCAGTACTTC.

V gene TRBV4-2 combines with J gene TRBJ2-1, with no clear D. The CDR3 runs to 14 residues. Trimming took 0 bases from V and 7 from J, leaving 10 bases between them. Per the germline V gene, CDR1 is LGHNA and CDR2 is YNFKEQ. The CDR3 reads CASSQDASQNEQFF. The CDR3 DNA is TGTGCCAGCAGCCAAGATGCCTCCCAGAATGAGCAGTTCTTC.

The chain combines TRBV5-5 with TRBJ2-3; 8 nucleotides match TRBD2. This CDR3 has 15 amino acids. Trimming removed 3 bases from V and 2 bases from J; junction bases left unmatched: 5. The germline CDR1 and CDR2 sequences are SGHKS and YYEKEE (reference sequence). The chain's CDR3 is CASSSTAGVTDTQYF. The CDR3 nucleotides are TGTGCCAGCAGCTCAACAGCGGGGGTCACAGATACGCAGTATTTT.

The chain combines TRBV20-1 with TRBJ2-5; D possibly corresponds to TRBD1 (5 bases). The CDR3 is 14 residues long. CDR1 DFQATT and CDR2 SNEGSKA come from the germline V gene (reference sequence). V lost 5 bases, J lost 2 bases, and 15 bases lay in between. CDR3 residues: CSADRRGAQETQYF. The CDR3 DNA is TGCAGTGCTGACAGAAGGGGCGCGCAAGAGACCCAGTACTTC.

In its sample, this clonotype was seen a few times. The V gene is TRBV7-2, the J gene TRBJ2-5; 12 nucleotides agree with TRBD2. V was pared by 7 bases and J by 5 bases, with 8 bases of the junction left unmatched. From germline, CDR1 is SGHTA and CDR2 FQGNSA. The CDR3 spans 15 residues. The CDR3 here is CASIPGLAGGETQYF. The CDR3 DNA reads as TGTGCCAGCATCCCGGGACTAGCGGGCGGTGAGACCCAGTACTTC.

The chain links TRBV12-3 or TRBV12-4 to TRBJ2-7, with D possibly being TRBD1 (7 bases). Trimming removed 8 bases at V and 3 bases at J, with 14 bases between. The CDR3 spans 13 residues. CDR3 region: CASGGTVCYEQYF. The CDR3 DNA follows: TGTGCCAGCGGCGGGACAGTCTGCTACGAGCAGTACTTC.

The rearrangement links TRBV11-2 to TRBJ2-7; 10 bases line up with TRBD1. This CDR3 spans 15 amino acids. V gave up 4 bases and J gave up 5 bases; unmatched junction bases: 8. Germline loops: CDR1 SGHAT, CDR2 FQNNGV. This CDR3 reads CASSSSRDRGHEQYF. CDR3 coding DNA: TGTGCCAGCAGCTCGAGCCGGGACAGGGGACACGAGCAGTACTTC.

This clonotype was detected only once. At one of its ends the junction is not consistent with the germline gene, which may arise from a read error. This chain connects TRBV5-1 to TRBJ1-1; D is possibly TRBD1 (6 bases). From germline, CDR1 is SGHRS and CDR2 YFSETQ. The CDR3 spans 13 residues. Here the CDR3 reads CASSFRGGTEGFF. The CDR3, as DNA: TGCGCCAGCAGCTTCAGGGGAGGTACTGAAGGTTTCTTT.

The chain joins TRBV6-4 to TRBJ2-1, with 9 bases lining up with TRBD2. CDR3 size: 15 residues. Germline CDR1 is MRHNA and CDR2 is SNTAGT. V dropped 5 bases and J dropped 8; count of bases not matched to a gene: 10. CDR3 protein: CASSFGGRAIDEQFF. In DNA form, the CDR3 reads TGTGCCAGCAGTTTCGGCGGGAGGGCCATCGATGAGCAGTTCTTC.

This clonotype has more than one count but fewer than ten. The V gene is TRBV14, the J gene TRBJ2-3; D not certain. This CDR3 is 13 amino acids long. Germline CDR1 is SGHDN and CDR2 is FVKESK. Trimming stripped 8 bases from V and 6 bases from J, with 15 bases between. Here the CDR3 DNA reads TGTGCCAGCTCACTTGACCTACGGGATACGCAGTATTTT. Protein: CASSLDLRDTQYF.

CDR3 sequence (DNA): TGTGCCAGCAGTTTCGACCGTCTCCAGTTCTTC. Translating gives CASSFDRLQFF. J is TRBJ2-1 and V is TRBV7-9; D is ambiguous. Germline CDR1 reads SEHNR; CDR2 reads FQNEAQ (reference sequence). The V end lost 6 bases, the J end lost 13 bases, and 13 bases lay between the germline ends. The CDR3 loop spans 11 amino acids. Full variable domain (missing parts from reference TRBV7-9 and TRBJ2-1): DTGVSQNPRHKITKRGQNVTFRCDPISEHNRLYWYRQTLGQGPEFLTYFQNEAQLEKSRLLSDRFSAERPKGSFSTLEIQRTEQGDSAMYLCASSFDRLQFFGPGTRLTVL.

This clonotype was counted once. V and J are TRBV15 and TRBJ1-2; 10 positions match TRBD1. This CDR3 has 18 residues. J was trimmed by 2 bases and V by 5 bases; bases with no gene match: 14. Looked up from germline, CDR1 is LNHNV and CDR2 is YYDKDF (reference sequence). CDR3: CATSRTPGQGTANYGYTF. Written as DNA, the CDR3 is TGTGCCACCAGCCGAACCCCGGGACAGGGGACCGCAAACTATGGCTACACCTTC.

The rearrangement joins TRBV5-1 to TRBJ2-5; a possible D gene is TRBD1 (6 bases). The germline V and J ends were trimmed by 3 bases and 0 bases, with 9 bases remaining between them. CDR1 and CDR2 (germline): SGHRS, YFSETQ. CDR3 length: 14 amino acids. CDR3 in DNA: TGCGCCAGCAGCTCAGGGGTGTACCAAGAGACCCAGTACTTC. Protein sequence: CASSSGVYQETQYF. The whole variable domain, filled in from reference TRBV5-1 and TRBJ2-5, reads KAGVTQTPRYLIKTRGQQVTLSCSPISGHRSVSWYQQTPGQGLQFLFEYFSETQRNKGNFPGRFSGRQFSNSRSEMNVSTLELGDSALYLCASSSGVYQETQYFGPGTRLLVL.

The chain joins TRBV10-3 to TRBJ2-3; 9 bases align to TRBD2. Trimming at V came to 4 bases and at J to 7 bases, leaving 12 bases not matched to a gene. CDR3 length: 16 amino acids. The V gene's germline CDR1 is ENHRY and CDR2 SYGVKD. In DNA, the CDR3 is TGTGCCATCAGTGGCTCGGCTAGCGGGAATGAATATACGCAGTATTTT. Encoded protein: CAISGSASGNEYTQYF.

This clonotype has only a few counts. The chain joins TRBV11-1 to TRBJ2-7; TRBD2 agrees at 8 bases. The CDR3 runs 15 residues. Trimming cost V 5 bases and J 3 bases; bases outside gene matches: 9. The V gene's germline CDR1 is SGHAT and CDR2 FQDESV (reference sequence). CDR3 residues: CASSPWERENYEQYF. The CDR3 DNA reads TGTGCCAGCAGCCCTTGGGAGCGGGAGAACTACGAGCAGTACTTC.

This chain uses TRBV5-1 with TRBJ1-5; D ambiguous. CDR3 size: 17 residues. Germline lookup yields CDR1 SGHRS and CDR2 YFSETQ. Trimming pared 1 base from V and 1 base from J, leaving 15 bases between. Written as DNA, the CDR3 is TGCGCCAGCAGCTTGACGTCCGGGTCATTAAGCAATCAGCCCCAGCATTTT. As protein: CASSLTSGSLSNQPQHF.

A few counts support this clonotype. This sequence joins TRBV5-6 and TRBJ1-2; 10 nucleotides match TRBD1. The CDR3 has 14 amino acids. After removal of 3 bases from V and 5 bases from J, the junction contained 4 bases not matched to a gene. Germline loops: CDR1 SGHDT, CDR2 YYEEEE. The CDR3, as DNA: TGTGCCAGCAGCTCGTCGGGACAGGGGTATGGCTACACCTTC. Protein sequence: CASSSSGQGYGYTF.

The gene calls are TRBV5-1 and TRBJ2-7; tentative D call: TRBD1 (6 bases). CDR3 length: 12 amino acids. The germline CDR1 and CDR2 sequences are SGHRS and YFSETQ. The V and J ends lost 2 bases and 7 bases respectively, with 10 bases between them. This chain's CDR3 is CASSFGTPEQYF. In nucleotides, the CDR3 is TGCGCCAGCAGCTTCGGGACACCAGAGCAGTACTTC.

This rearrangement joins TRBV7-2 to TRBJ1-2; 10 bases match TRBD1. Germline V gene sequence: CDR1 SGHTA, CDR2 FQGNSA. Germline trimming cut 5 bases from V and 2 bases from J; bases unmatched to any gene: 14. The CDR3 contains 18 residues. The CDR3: CASSPAPGQGTPNYGYTF. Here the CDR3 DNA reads TGTGCCAGCAGCCCAGCCCCGGGACAGGGGACGCCAAACTATGGCTACACCTTC. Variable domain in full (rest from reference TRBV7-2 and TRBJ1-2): GAGVSQSPSNKVTEKGKDVELRCDPISGHTALYWYRQSLGQGLEFLIYFQGNSAPDKSGLPSDRFSAERTGGSVSTLTIQRTQQEDSAVYLCASSPAPGQGTPNYGYTFGSGTRLTVV.

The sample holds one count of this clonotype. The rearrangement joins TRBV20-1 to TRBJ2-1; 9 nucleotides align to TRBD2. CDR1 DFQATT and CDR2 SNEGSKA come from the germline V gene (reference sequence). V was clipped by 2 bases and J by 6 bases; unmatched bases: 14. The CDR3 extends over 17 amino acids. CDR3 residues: CSARPILGSGRLNEQFF. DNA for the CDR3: TGCAGTGCTAGACCCATCTTGGGTAGCGGGAGACTCAATGAGCAGTTCTTC.

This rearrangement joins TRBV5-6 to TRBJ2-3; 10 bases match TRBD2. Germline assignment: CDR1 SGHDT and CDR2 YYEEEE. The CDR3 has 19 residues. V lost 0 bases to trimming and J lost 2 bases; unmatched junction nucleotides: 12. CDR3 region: CASSLAHQLAGSFTDTQYF. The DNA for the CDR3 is TGTGCCAGCAGCTTGGCCCATCAACTAGCGGGATCCTTCACAGATACGCAGTATTTT.